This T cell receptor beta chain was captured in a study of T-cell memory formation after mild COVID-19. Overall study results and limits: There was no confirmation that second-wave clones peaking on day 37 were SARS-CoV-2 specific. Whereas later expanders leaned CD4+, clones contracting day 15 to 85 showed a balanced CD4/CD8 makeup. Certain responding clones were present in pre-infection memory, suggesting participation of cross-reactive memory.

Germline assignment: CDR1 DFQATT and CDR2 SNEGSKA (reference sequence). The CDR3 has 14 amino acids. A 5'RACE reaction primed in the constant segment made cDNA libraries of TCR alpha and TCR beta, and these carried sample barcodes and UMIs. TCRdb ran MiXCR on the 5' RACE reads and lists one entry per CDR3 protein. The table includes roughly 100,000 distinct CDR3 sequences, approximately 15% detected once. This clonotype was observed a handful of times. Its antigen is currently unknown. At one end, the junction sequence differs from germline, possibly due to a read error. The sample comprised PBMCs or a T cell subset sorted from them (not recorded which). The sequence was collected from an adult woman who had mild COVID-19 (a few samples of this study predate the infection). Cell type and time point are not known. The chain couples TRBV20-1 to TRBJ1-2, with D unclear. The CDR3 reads CSAAQTPVSASEPF. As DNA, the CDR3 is TGCAGTGCTGCGCAGACCCCGGTCTCCGCCAGCGAACCCTTC.